This T cell receptor beta chain was recorded in a study of cytomegalovirus exposure and HLA in healthy donors. The PCR used 60 Vbeta and 13 Jbeta primers. Assay: immunoSEQ multiplex PCR; the TCRdb copy retains only in-frame clones and omits some. Here the sample spans fewer than 250,000 clones, roughly 80% being singletons. The sequence derives from a man under 40 in good health and CMV-seronegative. The sample was PBMCs.

CDR3 in DNA: TGTGCCAGCAGCGCCGGGACAGTGGGGACCAACACTGAAGCTTTCTTT. Its protein product is CASSAGTVGTNTEAFF. This chain uses TRBV9 with TRBJ1-1; the match to TRBD1 covers 7 bases. The trim removed 3 bases at V and 2 bases at J, leaving 10 bases unmatched. The CDR3 is made up of 16 amino acids. Germline CDR1 SGDLS, CDR2 YYNGEE. The whole variable domain, filled in from reference TRBV9 and TRBJ1-1, reads DSGVTQTPKHLITATGQRVTLRCSPRSGDLSVYWYQQSLDQGLQFLIQYYNGEERAKGNILERFSAQQFPDLHSELNLSSLELGDSALYFCASSAGTVGTNTEAFFGQGTRLTVV.